This T cell receptor beta chain was sequenced for a study of blood T cell repertoires in COVID-19. In the study overall: The United States, Italy and Spain were the sources of the acute and convalescent COVID-19 samples. Sources were T cells, B-cell-depleted T cells, or PBMCs; the material itself was cDNA or gDNA.

Sequencing was performed with immunoSEQ multiplex PCR; in TCRdb, only in-frame clones are kept and a portion is missing. The data hold roughly 270,000 clones, with 88% observed a single time. CDR1 and CDR2 (germline): LGHDT, YNNKEL (reference sequence). With 4 bases clipped from V and 7 bases from J, the junction kept 7 bases outside the gene matches. The CDR3 length is 15 residues. J is TRBJ1-5 and V is TRBV3-1 (or the pseudogene TRBV3-2), with 10 nucleotides matching TRBD1. Material: peripheral blood. This clonotype was sampled from a man younger than 35 with active or convalescent COVID-19. The CDR3 DNA reads TGTGCCAGCAGCCCAGGGACAGGGGAGGACCAGCCCCAGCATTTT. This translates into CASSPGTGEDQPQHF.